This note documents a single T cell receptor (beta chain) sequence. The sample originates from a study of cytomegalovirus exposure and HLA in healthy donors. In the study overall: Around 77% of approximately 400 genotyped donors fell in the Caucasian-associated ancestry cluster.

This CDR3 has 13 residues. Germline CDR1 is GTSNPN and CDR2 is SVGIG (reference sequence). Trimming took off 3 bases at V and 8 bases at J, with 16 bases between the two ends. The PCR contained 60 Vbeta and 13 Jbeta primers. Sequencing was performed with immunoSEQ multiplex PCR; in TCRdb, only in-frame clones are kept and a portion is missing. Of 90,000 to 130,000 clones in the sample, approximately 70% were seen once. The receptor's source is a young man in good health and CMV-seropositive. The sequencing input was PBMCs. This chain connects TRBV30 to TRBJ1-2, with D possibly TRBD1 on 6 matching bases. The CDR3 DNA reads TGTGCCTGGAGGACAGGCCCCGGGGGGGGCTACACCTTC. Amino acids: CAWRTGPGGGYTF.